Shown below are 10 T cell receptor beta chains from a single sample sequenced in a study of CD8+CD57+ T cells in acquired aplastic anemia. Researchers used genomic DNA as the template to profile TCR beta VDJ and CDR3. Each CDR3 protein gets one entry after TCRdb re-called the reads with MiXCR. The repertoire consists of more than 150,000 distinct CDR3 sequences, with 35% to 50% occurring once and the leading ten covering around 3%. Sequencing was performed on sorted CD4+, CD8+, or CD8+CD57+ T cells (not recorded which) from PBMCs. The receptor source for this set is a human donor in good health.

This clonotype was detected only a few times. The rearrangement links TRBV24-1 to TRBJ1-5; the D is unclear. V lost 2 bases and J 5 bases, leaving 6 bases between the germline ends. Germline CDR1 is KGHDR and CDR2 is SFDVKD. The CDR3 runs to 13 residues. The DNA of the CDR3 is TGTGCCACCAGTGATTCCCGTTATCAGCCCCAGCATTTT. Translated, it gives CATSDSRYQPQHF.

The chain uses TRBV20-1 and TRBJ2-3; 9 nucleotides match TRBD2. Germline CDR1 and CDR2: DFQATT and SNEGSKA (reference sequence). Trimming removed 6 bases from V and 5 bases from J; junction bases left unmatched: 12. CDR3 size: 15 residues. In DNA form, the CDR3 reads TGCAGTGCCTTCAGGGTAGCGGGAGTAAGAGATACGCAGTATTTT. It specifies CSAFRVAGVRDTQYF.

The V and J genes are TRBV7-2 and TRBJ2-5; D possibly uses TRBD1 or TRBD2 (6 bases each). The length of the CDR3 is 13 residues. Trimming took off 5 bases at V and 5 bases at J, with 12 bases between the two ends. Germline V lookup: CDR1 SGHTA, CDR2 FQGNSA. The CDR3 bases are TGTGCCAGCAGCAGGGGGACTGCGGAGACCCAGTACTTC. This encodes CASSRGTAETQYF. The entire variable domain, with the rest obtained from reference TRBV7-2 and TRBJ2-5, is as follows: GAGVSQSPSNKVTEKGKDVELRCDPISGHTALYWYRQSLGQGLEFLIYFQGNSAPDKSGLPSDRFSAERTGGSVSTLTIQRTQQEDSAVYLCASSRGTAETQYFGPGTRLLVL.

This clonotype was picked up many times. J is TRBJ2-6 and V is TRBV2; D is undetermined. CDR1 is SNHLY, CDR2 FYNNEI, per germline. The length of the CDR3 is 12 residues. Trimming removed 9 bases from V and 1 base from J, with 4 bases in between. The CDR3 DNA reads as TGTGCCAGTCGGTCTGGGGCCAACGTCCTGACTTTC. Its translation is CASRSGANVLTF.

The rearrangement uses TRBV2 and TRBJ1-1; TRBD1 matches 11 bases. The CDR3 has 14 amino acids. CDR1 and CDR2 (germline): SNHLY, FYNNEI. The ends lost 5 bases at V and 4 bases at J; junction bases unmatched: 3. CDR3 residues: CASSRTGGFTEAFF. The CDR3 DNA reads as TGTGCCAGCAGTCGGACAGGGGGCTTCACTGAAGCTTTCTTT.

The rearrangement joins TRBV20-1 to TRBJ2-7, with no clear D. This CDR3 spans 11 amino acids. V was trimmed by 5 bases and J by 3 bases, leaving 8 bases between them. Germline CDR1 and CDR2: DFQATT and SNEGSKA (reference sequence). CDR3 bases: TGCAGTGCTCCCAGAGGCTACGAGCAGTACTTC. Residues: CSAPRGYEQYF.

The rearrangement uses TRBV5-1 and TRBJ2-7; 7 positions agree with TRBD1. Germline loops: CDR1 SGHRS, CDR2 YFSETQ. The ends lost 3 bases at V and 2 bases at J; junction bases unmatched: 8. This CDR3 spans 15 amino acids. The chain's CDR3 is CASSSNLGTAYEQYF. The DNA of the CDR3 is TGCGCCAGCAGCTCAAATCTGGGGACAGCCTACGAGCAGTACTTC.

The table lists this clonotype with many counts. The V call is TRBV2, the J call TRBJ1-6; no reliable D call. Germline-derived CDR1 and CDR2 are SNHLY and FYNNEI. The CDR3 length is 15 residues. V dropped 4 bases and J dropped 4 bases, with 11 bases sitting between them. CDR3 protein: CASSGGSRYNSPLHF. Here the CDR3 DNA reads TGTGCCAGCAGTGGTGGGAGTCGGTATAATTCACCCCTCCACTTT.

The chain joins TRBV18 to TRBJ1-1, with D tentatively TRBD1 (6 bases). This CDR3 has 16 residues. V was cut by 3 bases and J by 0 bases, with 14 bases left in between. CDR1 is KGHSH and CDR2 is LQKENI in the germline V gene. CDR3 sequence reads: CASSPTGMDMNTEAFF. The CDR3 nucleotides read TGTGCCAGCTCACCTACAGGGATGGATATGAACACTGAAGCTTTCTTT.

The chain combines TRBV7-9 with TRBJ1-4, with 7 bases lining up with TRBD1. This CDR3 region has 15 residues. CDR1 and CDR2 (germline): SEHNR, FQNEAQ (reference sequence). The V segment lost 5 bases and the J segment 7 bases; nucleotides outside the gene matches: 10. This chain's CDR3 is CASSARLGQFEKLFF. The DNA for the CDR3 is TGTGCCAGCAGCGCGAGGTTGGGACAGTTTGAAAAACTGTTTTTT.